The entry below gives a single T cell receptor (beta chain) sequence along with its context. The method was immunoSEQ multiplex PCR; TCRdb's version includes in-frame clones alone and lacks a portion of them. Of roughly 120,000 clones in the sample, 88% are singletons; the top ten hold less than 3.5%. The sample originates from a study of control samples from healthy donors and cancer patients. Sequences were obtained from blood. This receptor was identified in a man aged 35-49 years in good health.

The CDR3 loop is CASSQVRTGELFF. The CDR3 region has the DNA TGTGCCAGCAGCCAAGTTAGGACCGGGGAGCTGTTTTTT. V usage is TRBV3-1 (or the pseudogene TRBV3-2) and J usage is TRBJ2-2; D is uncertain. The CDR3 covers 13 residues. V lost 1 base and J lost 5, with 5 bases in between. CDR1 and CDR2 from the germline V gene are LGHDT and YNNKEL (reference sequence).